This TCR beta chain emerged from a study of blood T cells in healthy people across ages. Researchers isolated at least 6 million PBMCs per sample. Per individual sample, total RNA of at least 5.5 micrograms was extracted. Trimming removed 5 bases at V and 10 bases at J, with 16 bases between. Germline V gene sequence: CDR1 SGHRS, CDR2 YFSETQ. The CDR3 consists of 14 residues. Through a sample-barcoded 5' primer and a J-beta primer mix, a second PCR was run for roughly 6 to 12 cycles. A tag from a template-switch adaptor with 12 random nucleotides marked each cDNA molecule. TCRdb re-analysed the 5' RACE reads in MiXCR, keeping a single row per CDR3 protein. The sample yields hundreds of thousands of distinct CDR3 sequences, less than 35% seen once. This clonotype appeared many times. Its antigen remains unidentified. Whole-study results and caveats: A roughly linear age-dependent decrease characterized TCR beta diversity per million T cells.

The rearrangement links TRBV5-1 to TRBJ1-6, with D uncertain. Sequencing input: blood. This clonotype was obtained from a woman older than 75 in good health. The CDR3 DNA reads as TGCGCCAGCAGTCCTGACAAGGAGAGCTCACCCCTCCACTTT. Encoded protein: CASSPDKESSPLHF.